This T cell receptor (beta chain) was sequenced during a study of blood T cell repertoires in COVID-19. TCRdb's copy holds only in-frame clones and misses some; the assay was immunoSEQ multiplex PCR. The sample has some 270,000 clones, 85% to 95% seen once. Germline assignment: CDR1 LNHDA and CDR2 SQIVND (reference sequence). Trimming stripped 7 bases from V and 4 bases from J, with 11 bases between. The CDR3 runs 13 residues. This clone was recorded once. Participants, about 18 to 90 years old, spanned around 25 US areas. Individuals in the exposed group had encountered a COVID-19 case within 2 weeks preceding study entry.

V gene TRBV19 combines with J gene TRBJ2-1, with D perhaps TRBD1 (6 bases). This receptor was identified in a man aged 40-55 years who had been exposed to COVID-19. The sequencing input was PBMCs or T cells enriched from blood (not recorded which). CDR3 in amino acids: CASNTGLYNEQFF. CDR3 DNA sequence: TGTGCCAGTAATACAGGGTTATACAATGAGCAGTTCTTC.